This T cell receptor (beta chain) was found in a study of blood T cell repertoires in COVID-19. Across the study: Samples came from the United States, Italy and Spain, spanning acute and convalescent COVID-19. The cDNA or gDNA used as material had been derived from T cells, B-cell-depleted T cells, or PBMCs.

This CDR3 has 13 residues. V dropped 4 bases and J dropped 6 bases, with 12 bases sitting between them. Germline V CDR1 and CDR2: SGHDN, FVKESK. Participants reported their clinical history, and cohort assignment relied on those reports. Authors' processing steps: The authors estimated nucleated cell counts from reference gene primer amplification. Only in-frame clones appear in the TCRdb table, and some are missing; sequencing was by immunoSEQ multiplex PCR. D and trimming come from the DNA, and the V and J calls and clone size come from that table. In the table there are about 220,000 clones, 80% to 90% of which are singletons.

The sample was PBMCs or T cells enriched from blood (not recorded which). The source of this sequence is a woman aged 18-29 years in a cohort exposed to, infected with or recovered from COVID-19 (not recorded which). The genes are TRBV14 and TRBJ1-2, with D hard to call. CDR3 coding DNA: TGTGCCAGCAGCCCAAGAACGAGCGATGGCTACACCTTC. Protein sequence: CASSPRTSDGYTF.